The T cell receptor beta chain under discussion was sequenced for a study of blood T cell repertoires in COVID-19. Study summary: The origin of the acute and convalescent COVID-19 samples was the United States, Italy and Spain. The analysed material was cDNA or gDNA that came from T cells, B-cell-depleted T cells, or PBMCs.

Authors' data handling: Reference gene primers were amplified, and this amplification served to estimate nucleated cell counts. Method: immunoSEQ multiplex PCR; TCRdb's copy keeps in-frame clones and lacks some. V and J calls and clone size follow that table, whereas D and trimming were derived from the DNA. The table lists 190,000 or so clones, around 86% of them singletons. This CDR3 has 13 amino acids. V dropped 7 bases and J dropped 6; count of bases not matched to a gene: 7. Input material: peripheral blood. The V call is TRBV12-3 or TRBV12-4, the J call TRBJ1-2; the match to TRBD1 covers 8 bases. The sequence derives from a man in his forties with active or convalescent COVID-19. The CDR3 DNA reads as TGTGCCAGCAACCCGGGACAGGTCGATGGCTACACCTTC. It encodes CASNPGQVDGYTF.